The T cell receptor (beta chain) described here comes from a study of human CD8 memory T cell subsets. UMI-labeled 5' RACE generated the TCR beta libraries. TCRdb reprocessed the 5' RACE reads and stores each CDR3 protein as one record, lacking DNA. The sample has some 10,000 distinct CDR3 sequences. It was CCR7+ PD-1+ TIGIT+ early memory CD8+ T cells with exhausted-like traits that constituted TPEX cells. Source material: CD8+ T cells from PBMCs. The sequence came from a human donor in good health.

CDR3: CASSLEAGDHSYEQYF. This rearrangement joins TRBV27 to TRBJ2-7; TCRdb names TRBD2, which stays unverified in the absence of DNA. The CDR3 totals 16 residues. Looked up from germline, CDR1 is MNHEY and CDR2 is SMNVEV (reference sequence).